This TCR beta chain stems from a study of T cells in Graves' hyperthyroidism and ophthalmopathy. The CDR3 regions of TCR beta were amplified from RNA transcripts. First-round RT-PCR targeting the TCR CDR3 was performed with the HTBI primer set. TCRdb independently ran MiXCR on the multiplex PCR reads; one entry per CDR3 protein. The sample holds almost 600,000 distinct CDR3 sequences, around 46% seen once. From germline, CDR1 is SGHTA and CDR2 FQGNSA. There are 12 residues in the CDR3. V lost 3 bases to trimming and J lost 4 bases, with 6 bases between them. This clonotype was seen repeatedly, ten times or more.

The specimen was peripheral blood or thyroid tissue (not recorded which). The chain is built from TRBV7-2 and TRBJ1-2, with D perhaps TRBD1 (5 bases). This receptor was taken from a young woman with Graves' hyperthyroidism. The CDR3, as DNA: TGTGCCAGCAGCTTTCAGGGCTATGGCTACACCTTC. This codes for CASSFQGYGYTF.